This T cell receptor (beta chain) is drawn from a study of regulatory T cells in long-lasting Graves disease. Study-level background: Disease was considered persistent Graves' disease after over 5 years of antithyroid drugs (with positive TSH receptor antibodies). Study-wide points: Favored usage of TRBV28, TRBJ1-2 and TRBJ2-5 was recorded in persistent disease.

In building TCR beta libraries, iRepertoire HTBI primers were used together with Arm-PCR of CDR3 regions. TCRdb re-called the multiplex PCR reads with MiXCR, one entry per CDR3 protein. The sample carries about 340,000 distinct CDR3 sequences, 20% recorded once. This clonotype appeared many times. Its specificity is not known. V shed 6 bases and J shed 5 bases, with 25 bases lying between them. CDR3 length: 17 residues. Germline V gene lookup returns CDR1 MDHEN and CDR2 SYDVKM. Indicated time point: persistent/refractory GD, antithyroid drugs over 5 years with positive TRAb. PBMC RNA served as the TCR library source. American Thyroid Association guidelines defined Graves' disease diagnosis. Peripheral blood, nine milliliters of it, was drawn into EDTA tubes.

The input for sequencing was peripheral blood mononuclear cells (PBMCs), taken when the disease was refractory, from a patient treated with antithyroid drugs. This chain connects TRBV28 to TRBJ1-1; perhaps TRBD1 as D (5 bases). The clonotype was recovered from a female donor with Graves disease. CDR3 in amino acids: CASSQLSWGAAGTEAFF. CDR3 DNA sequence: TGTGCCAGCAGCCAACTGTCTTGGGGCGCGGCGGGGACTGAAGCTTTCTTT.